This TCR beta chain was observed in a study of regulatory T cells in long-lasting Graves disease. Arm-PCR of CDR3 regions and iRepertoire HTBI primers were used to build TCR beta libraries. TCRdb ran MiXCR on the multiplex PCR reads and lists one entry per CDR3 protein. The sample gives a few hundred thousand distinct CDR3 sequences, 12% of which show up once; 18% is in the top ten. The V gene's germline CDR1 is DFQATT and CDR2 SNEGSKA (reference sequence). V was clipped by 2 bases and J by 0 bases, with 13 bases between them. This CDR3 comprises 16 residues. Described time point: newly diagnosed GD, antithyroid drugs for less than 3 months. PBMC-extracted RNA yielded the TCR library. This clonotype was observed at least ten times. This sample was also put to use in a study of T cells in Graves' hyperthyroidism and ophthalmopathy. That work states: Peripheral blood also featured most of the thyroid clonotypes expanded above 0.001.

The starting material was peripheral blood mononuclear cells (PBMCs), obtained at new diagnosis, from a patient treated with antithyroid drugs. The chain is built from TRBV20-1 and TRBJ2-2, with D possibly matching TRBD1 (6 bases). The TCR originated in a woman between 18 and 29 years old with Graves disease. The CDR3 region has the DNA TGCAGTGCTAGACCCTCGAGGGGGACGAACACCGGGGAGCTGTTTTTT. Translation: CSARPSRGTNTGELFF.